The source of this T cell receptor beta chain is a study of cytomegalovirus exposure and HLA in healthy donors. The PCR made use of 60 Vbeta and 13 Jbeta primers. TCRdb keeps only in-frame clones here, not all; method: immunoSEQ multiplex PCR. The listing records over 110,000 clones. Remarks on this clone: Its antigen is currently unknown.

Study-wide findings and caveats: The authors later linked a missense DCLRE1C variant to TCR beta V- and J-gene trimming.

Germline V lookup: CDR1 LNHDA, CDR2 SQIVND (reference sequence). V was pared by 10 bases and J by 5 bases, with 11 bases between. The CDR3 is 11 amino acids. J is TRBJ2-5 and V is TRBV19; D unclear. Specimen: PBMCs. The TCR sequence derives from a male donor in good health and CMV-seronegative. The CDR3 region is CATQTWETQYF. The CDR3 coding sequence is TGTGCCACTCAAACTTGGGAGACCCAGTACTTC. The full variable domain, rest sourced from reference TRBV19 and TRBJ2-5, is DGGITQSPKYLFRKEGQNVTLSCEQNLNHDAMYWYRQDPGQGLRLIYYSQIVNDFQKGDIAEGYSVSREKKESFPLTVTSAQKNPTAFYLCATQTWETQYFGPGTRLLVL.